One and the same sample provided the 18 T cell receptor beta chains below, sequenced in a study of blood T cell repertoires in COVID-19. Generated by immunoSEQ multiplex PCR, the TCRdb table keeps only in-frame clones and is missing some. The profile covers approximately 280,000 clones, with around 90% appearing a single time and about 7% taken by the ten largest. The specimen was peripheral blood. These receptor sequences come from a woman under 40 with COVID-19, enrolled during active disease.

The V and J genes are TRBV6-5 and TRBJ1-5; D might be TRBD1 (6 bases). Germline CDR1 and CDR2: MNHEY and SVGAGI. V was pared by 6 bases and J by 1 base, with 13 bases between. CDR3 length: 15 amino acids. CDR3 sequence: CASRPQGSSNQPQHF. Here the CDR3 DNA reads TGTGCCAGCAGGCCACAGGGTTCGAGCAATCAGCCCCAGCATTTT.

V usage is TRBV10-2 and J usage is TRBJ2-3; no clear D gene. Germline CDR1 and CDR2: WSHSY and SAAADI. The CDR3 is 16 residues long. The germline V and J ends were trimmed by 6 bases and 2 bases, with 18 bases remaining between them. Written as DNA, the CDR3 is TGCGCCAGCAGCGCCAAGGCAGATACTAACACAGATACGCAGTATTTT. Protein product: CASSAKADTNTDTQYF.

The genes are TRBV6-5 and TRBJ2-3, with 9 bases lining up with TRBD2. The CDR3 covers 15 residues. Germline-derived CDR1 and CDR2 are MNHEY and SVGAGI. V dropped 6 bases and J dropped 0; count of bases not matched to a gene: 4. CDR3 amino acids: CASSRSGSSTDTQYF. For the CDR3, the DNA is TGTGCCAGCAGCCGTAGCGGGAGCAGCACAGATACGCAGTATTTT.

The V gene is TRBV3-1 (or the pseudogene TRBV3-2), the J gene TRBJ2-5, with 8 nucleotides matching TRBD1. Germline CDR1 and CDR2: LGHDT and YNNKEL (reference sequence). This CDR3 comprises 14 residues. After removal of 4 bases from V and 3 bases from J, the junction contained 4 bases not matched to a gene. The CDR3 DNA follows: TGTGCCAGCAGCCTACCGGACAGGGAAGAGACCCAGTACTTC. This translates into CASSLPDREETQYF.

The chain combines TRBV25-1 with TRBJ2-7, with a possible D match to TRBD1 (6 bases). V was clipped by 6 bases and J by 1 base, with 7 bases between them. Germline V gives CDR1 MGHDK, CDR2 SYGVNS. The CDR3 contains 12 residues. CDR3: CASSGQSYEQYF. The CDR3 nucleotides are TGTGCCAGCAGCGGACAGTCCTACGAGCAGTACTTC.

V is TRBV27 and J is TRBJ1-6, with 7 bases matching TRBD1. Germline V CDR1 and CDR2: MNHEY, SMNVEV (reference sequence). The CDR3 sequence is 20 residues long. The junction had 17 bases not matched to a gene; V was cut back by 6 bases and J by 0 bases. In DNA form, the CDR3 reads TGTGCCAGCAGATCGAGGACAGGAGATATTCTAAGCTCCTATAATTCACCCCTCCACTTT. Translation: CASRSRTGDILSSYNSPLHF.

This clone was recorded a few times. The rearrangement uses TRBV12-3 or TRBV12-4 and TRBJ1-3, with D unclear. The CDR3 is 13 residues long. Trimming cost V 3 bases and J 4 bases, with 7 bases left between them. CDR3 region: CASSFQYGNTIYF. CDR3 sequence (DNA): TGTGCCAGCAGTTTTCAGTACGGAAACACCATATATTTT.

The genes are TRBV15 and TRBJ2-7; 11 bases fit TRBD1. Germline V gives CDR1 LNHNV, CDR2 YYDKDF (reference sequence). The CDR3 is 13 amino acids. J lost 6 bases, V lost 6 bases, and 4 bases had no gene match. CDR3 protein: CATRGQGVPEQYF. CDR3 nucleotides: TGTGCCACCAGGGGACAGGGGGTACCCGAGCAGTACTTC.

The V and J genes are TRBV6-5 and TRBJ1-4, with D unclear. From germline, CDR1 is MNHEY and CDR2 SVGAGI. The CDR3 contains 15 residues. Trimming removed 2 bases from V and 7 bases from J, with 14 bases in between. CDR3 loop: CASSYGSAGLEKLFF. In nucleotides, the CDR3 is TGTGCCAGCAGTTACGGTTCTGCGGGCCTTGAAAAACTGTTTTTT.

The genes are TRBV5-1 and TRBJ2-5; tentatively, D is TRBD1 (6 bases). Per the germline V gene, CDR1 is SGHRS and CDR2 is YFSETQ. The ends were cut back, 3 bases at V and 5 bases at J, with 14 bases in the middle. The CDR3 totals 14 residues. This CDR3 reads CASSSIRGYETQYF. Written as DNA, the CDR3 is TGCGCCAGCAGCTCAATCAGGGGTTATGAGACCCAGTACTTC.

This rearrangement joins TRBV6-5 to TRBJ2-2, with D perhaps matching TRBD2 (5 bases). The CDR3 length is 14 residues. V was pared by 4 bases and J by 2 bases, with 8 bases between. Germline CDR1 reads MNHEY; CDR2 reads SVGAGI. The CDR3 coding sequence is TGTGCCAGCAGTTTTGGACTTAACACCGGGGAGCTGTTTTTT. This codes for CASSFGLNTGELFF.

The chain links TRBV27 to TRBJ1-1; D is unresolved. Germline lookup yields CDR1 MNHEY and CDR2 SMNVEV (reference sequence). This CDR3 has 14 residues. V was pared by 4 bases and J by 5 bases, with 14 bases between. The CDR3 sequence: CASSYRGRKTEAFF. The CDR3 nucleotides are TGTGCCAGCAGTTATCGGGGTAGGAAGACTGAAGCTTTCTTT.

The rearrangement uses TRBV9 and TRBJ2-3; 7 bases line up with TRBD2. Germline-derived CDR1 and CDR2 are SGDLS and YYNGEE. V gave up 4 bases and J gave up 0 bases; unmatched junction bases: 8. There are 16 residues in the CDR3. CDR3: CASSKQRLASTDTQYF. The CDR3 region has the DNA TGTGCCAGCAGCAAACAACGACTAGCAAGCACAGATACGCAGTATTTT.

The chain is built from TRBV5-1 and TRBJ1-4; TRBD1 is a possible D gene (5 bases). V lost 3 bases and J 3 bases, leaving 18 bases between the germline ends. CDR3 size: 17 residues. Germline V lookup: CDR1 SGHRS, CDR2 YFSETQ. CDR3 coding DNA: TGCGCCAGCAGCTCCGGCATTCGGGGGAGGTCTAATGAAAAACTGTTTTTT. This gives the protein CASSSGIRGRSNEKLFF.

V usage is TRBV7-9 and J usage is TRBJ2-1, with a weak D call TRBD2 (5 bases). The V end was cut by 6 bases, the J end by 8 bases, with 11 bases between. The CDR3 extends over 12 amino acids. Germline CDR1 is SEHNR and CDR2 is FQNEAQ (reference sequence). CDR3: CASRKEAHEQFF. The CDR3 DNA is TGTGCCAGCAGAAAGGAGGCGCATGAGCAGTTCTTC. The whole variable domain, filled in from reference TRBV7-9 and TRBJ2-1, reads DTGVSQNPRHKITKRGQNVTFRCDPISEHNRLYWYRQTLGQGPEFLTYFQNEAQLEKSRLLSDRFSAERPKGSFSTLEIQRTEQGDSAMYLCASRKEAHEQFFGPGTRLTVL.

This clone was picked up one time. V is TRBV7-9 and J is TRBJ2-3; 9 bases are a match to TRBD1. The length of the CDR3 is 17 residues. Germline V gene sequence: CDR1 SEHNR, CDR2 FQNEAQ (reference sequence). The trim removed 2 bases at V and 6 bases at J, leaving 12 bases unmatched. In DNA form, the CDR3 reads TGTGCCAGCAGCTTATTTGCCGGACAGGGGATTCGCGATACGCAGTATTTT. Protein product: CASSLFAGQGIRDTQYF.

The J gene is TRBJ1-5, the V gene TRBV28; perhaps TRBD1 as D (5 bases). The V gene's germline CDR1 is MDHEN and CDR2 SYDVKM. Trimming pared 6 bases from V and 4 bases from J, leaving 10 bases between. The CDR3 contains 13 residues. CDR3 bases: TGTGCCAGCAGCCATTCAGGGAATCAGCCCCAGCATTTT. Translating gives CASSHSGNQPQHF. Full variable domain (rest looked up from reference TRBV28 and TRBJ1-5): DVKVTQSSRYLVKRTGEKVFLECVQDMDHENMFWYRQDPGLGLRLIYFSYDVKMKEKGDIPEGYSVSREKKERFSLILESASTNQTSMYLCASSHSGNQPQHFGDGTRLSIL.

This rearrangement joins TRBV4-2 to TRBJ2-5; maybe TRBD2 (6 bases). The CDR3 consists of 18 residues. Trimming took 1 base from V and 5 from J, leaving 23 bases between them. Germline V lookup: CDR1 LGHNA, CDR2 YNFKEQ. The CDR3 bases are TGTGCCAGCAGCCAAGGGGGAGGCAAAGCCCCCGGAAGGGAGACCCAGTACTTC. Amino acids: CASSQGGGKAPGRETQYF.